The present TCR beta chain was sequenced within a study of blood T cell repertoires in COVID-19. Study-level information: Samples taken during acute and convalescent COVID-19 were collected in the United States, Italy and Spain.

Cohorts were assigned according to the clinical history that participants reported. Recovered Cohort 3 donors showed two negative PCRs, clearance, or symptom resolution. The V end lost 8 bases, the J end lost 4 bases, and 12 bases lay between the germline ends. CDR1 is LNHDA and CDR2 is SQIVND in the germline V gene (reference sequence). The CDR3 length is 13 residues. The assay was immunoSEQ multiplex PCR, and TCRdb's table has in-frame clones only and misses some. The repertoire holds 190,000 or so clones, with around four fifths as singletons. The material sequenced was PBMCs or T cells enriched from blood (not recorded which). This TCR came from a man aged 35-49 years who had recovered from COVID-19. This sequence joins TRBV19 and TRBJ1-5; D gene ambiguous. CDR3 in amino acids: CASGVDWNQPQHF. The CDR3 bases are TGTGCCAGTGGAGTGGACTGGAATCAGCCCCAGCATTTT.